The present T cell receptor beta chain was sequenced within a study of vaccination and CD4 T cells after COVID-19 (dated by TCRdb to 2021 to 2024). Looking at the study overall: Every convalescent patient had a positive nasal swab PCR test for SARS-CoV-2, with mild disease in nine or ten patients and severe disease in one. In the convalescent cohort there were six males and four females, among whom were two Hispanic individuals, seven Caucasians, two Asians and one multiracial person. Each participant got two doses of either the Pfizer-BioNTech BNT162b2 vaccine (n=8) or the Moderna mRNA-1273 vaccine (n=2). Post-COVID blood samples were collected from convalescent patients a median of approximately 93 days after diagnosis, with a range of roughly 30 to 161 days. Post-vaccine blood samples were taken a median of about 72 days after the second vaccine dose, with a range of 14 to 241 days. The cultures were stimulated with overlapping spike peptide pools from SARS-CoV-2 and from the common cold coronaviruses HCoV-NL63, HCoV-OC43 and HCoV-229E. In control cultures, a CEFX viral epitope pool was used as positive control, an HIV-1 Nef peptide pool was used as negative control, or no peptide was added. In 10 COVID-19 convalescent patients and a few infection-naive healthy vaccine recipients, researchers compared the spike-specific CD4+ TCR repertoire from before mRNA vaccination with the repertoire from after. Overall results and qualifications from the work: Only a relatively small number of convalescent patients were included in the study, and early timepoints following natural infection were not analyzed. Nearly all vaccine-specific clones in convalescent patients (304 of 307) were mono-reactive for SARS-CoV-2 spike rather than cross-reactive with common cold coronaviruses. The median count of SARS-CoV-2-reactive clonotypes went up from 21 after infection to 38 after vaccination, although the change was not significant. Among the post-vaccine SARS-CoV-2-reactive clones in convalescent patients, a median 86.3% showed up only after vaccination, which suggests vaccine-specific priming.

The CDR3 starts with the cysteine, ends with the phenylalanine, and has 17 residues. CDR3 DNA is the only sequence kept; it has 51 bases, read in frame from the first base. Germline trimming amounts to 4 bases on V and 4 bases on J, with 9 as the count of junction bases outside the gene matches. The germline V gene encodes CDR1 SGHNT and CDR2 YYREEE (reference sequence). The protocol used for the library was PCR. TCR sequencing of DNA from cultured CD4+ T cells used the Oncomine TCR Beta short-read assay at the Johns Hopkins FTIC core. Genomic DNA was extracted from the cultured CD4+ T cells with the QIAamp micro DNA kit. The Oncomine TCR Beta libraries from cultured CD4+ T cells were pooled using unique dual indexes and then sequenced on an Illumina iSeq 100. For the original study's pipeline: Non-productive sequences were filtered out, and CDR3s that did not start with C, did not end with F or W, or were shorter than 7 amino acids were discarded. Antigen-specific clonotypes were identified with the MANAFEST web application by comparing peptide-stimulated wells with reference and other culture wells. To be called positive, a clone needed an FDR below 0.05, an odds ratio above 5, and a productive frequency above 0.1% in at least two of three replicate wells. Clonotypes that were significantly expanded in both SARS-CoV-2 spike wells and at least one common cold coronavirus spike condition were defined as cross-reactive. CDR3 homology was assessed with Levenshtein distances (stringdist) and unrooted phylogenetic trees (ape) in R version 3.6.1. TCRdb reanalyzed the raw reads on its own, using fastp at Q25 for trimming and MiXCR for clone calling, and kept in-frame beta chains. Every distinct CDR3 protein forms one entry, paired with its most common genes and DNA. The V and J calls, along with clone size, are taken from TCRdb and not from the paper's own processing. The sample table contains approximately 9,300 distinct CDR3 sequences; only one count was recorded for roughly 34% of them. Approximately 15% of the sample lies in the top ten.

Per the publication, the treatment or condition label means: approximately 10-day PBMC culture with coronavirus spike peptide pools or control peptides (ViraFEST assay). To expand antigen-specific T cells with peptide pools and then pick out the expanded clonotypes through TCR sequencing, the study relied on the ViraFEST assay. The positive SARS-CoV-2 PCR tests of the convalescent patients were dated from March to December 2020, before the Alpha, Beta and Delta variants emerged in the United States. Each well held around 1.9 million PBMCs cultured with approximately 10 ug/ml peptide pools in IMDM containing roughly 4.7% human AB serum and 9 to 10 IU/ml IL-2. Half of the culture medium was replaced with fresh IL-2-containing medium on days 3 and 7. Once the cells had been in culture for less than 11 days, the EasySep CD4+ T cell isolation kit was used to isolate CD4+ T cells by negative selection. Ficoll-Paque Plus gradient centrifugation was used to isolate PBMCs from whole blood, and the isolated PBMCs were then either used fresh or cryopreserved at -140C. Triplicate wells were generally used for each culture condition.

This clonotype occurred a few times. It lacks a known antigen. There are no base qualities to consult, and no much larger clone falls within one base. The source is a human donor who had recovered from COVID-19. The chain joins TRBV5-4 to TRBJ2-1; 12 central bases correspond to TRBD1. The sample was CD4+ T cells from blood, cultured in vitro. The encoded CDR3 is CASSNARDRGLYNEQFF. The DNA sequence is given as TGTGCCAGCAGCAACGCCCGGGACAGGGGGCTATACAATGAGCAGTTCTTC.